The clone carrying this TCR beta chain was detected many times. Antigen specificity is unknown. This record belongs to a study of naive and memory T cell subsets. Study-wide findings and caveats: TCR transcript changes with activation or differentiation may affect this RNA method.

The library had UMIs added by 3' ligation of an oligonucleotide to TCR cDNA. Four PCR rounds used nested alpha and beta constant region primers plus the SP2 primer. Alpha and beta constant region primers primed reverse transcription for blood and skin samples. TCRdb reprocessed the 5' RACE reads via MiXCR and lists one record per CDR3 protein. Here the sample spans about 56,000 distinct CDR3 sequences, around 7.3% being singletons. The receptor comes from a female donor in good health.

CDR3 protein: CASSVQGAIGETQYF. Here the CDR3 DNA reads TGCGCCAGCAGCGTACAGGGGGCTATCGGAGAGACCCAGTACTTC. The chain couples TRBV5-1 to TRBJ2-5, with 9 bases identical to TRBD1. Germline loops: CDR1 SGHRS, CDR2 YFSETQ. The CDR3 is 15 amino acids. The junction had 8 bases not matched to a gene; V was cut back by 4 bases and J by 4 bases. Together with reference TRBV5-1 and TRBJ2-5, the CDR3 gives the full variable domain: KAGVTQTPRYLIKTRGQQVTLSCSPISGHRSVSWYQQTPGQGLQFLFEYFSETQRNKGNFPGRFSGRQFSNSRSEMNVSTLELGDSALYLCASSVQGAIGETQYFGPGTRLLVL.